Below are 5 T cell receptor beta chains sequenced from a single sample in a study of CD8 T cells in ankylosing spondylitis. Findings and caveats of the study: Seemingly characteristic of ankylosing spondylitis blood was a TCR beta motif consisting of under 10 highly homologous variants.

Their cognate antigens are unknown. TCRdb called the 5' RACE reads again in MiXCR, with one record for every CDR3 protein. The table shows about 440,000 distinct CDR3 sequences, with roughly a sixth occurring only once. The specimen was blood, either unsorted or a sorted T cell fraction (not recorded which). The source of these receptors is a male donor with ankylosing spondylitis.

This clonotype was detected a few times. This chain joins TRBV11-2 and TRBJ1-1, with TRBD1 identical over 10 bases. J was trimmed by 0 bases and V by 5 bases; bases with no gene match: 9. The CDR3 sequence is 17 residues long. Germline V gene sequence: CDR1 SGHAT, CDR2 FQNNGV. In DNA form, the CDR3 reads TGTGCCAGCAGCCCTGGCCGGGACAGGGGAATGAACACTGAAGCTTTCTTT. Protein: CASSPGRDRGMNTEAFF.

The DNA for the CDR3 is TGTGCCAGCAAAGCGGAATACAATCAGCCCCAGCATTTT. Translating it yields CASKAEYNQPQHF. The chain carries TRBV2 and TRBJ1-5; D is uncertain. V lost 7 bases, J lost 3 bases, and 10 bases lay in between. This CDR3 spans 13 amino acids. CDR1 is SNHLY and CDR2 is FYNNEI in the germline V gene.

This clonotype has a handful of counts. CDR3 amino acids: CASSPPRLYGDEQFF. DNA of the CDR3: TGTGCCAGCAGCCCTCCTCGCTTGTATGGGGATGAGCAGTTCTTC. This rearrangement joins TRBV7-2 to TRBJ2-1, with D uncertain. From germline, CDR1 is SGHTA and CDR2 FQGNSA. CDR3 length equals 15 residues. Deletions cut 5 bases from V and 8 bases from J, with 19 bases between. The complete variable domain, with remaining parts taken from reference TRBV7-2 and TRBJ2-1, reads GAGVSQSPSNKVTEKGKDVELRCDPISGHTALYWYRQSLGQGLEFLIYFQGNSAPDKSGLPSDRFSAERTGGSVSTLTIQRTQQEDSAVYLCASSPPRLYGDEQFFGPGTRLTVL.

The chain combines TRBV28 with TRBJ2-2; D assignment may be TRBD1 or TRBD2 (6 bases each). Germline CDR1 reads MDHEN; CDR2 reads SYDVKM. There are 14 residues in the CDR3. Between the trimmed V and J ends, which lost 7 bases and 3 bases, there was a span of 12 bases. As DNA, the CDR3 is TGTGCCAGCACTCGGGGGCCCTACACCGGGGAGCTGTTTTTT. Translated, it gives CASTRGPYTGELFF.

The sample holds many counts of this clonotype. DNA of the CDR3: TGTGCCAGCAGCTCCCAGAGGACAGGGAGCTACGAGCAGTACTTC. Translated, it gives CASSSQRTGSYEQYF. The chain uses TRBV6-1 and TRBJ2-7; 8 bases are a match to TRBD1. The CDR3 covers 15 residues. The trim removed 6 bases at V and 3 bases at J, leaving 10 bases unmatched. From germline, CDR1 is MNHNS and CDR2 SASEGT.